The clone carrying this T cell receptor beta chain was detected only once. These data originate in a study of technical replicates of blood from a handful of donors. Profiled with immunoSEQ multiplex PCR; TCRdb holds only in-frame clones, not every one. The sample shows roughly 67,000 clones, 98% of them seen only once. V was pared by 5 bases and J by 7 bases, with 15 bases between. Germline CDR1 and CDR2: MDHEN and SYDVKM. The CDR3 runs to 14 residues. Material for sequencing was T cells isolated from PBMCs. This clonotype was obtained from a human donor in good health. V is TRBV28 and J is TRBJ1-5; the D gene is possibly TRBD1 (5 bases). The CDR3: CASSTPGGGQPQHF. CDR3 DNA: TGTGCCAGCAGTACCCCCGGGGGTGGACAGCCCCAGCATTTT.